One sample yielded the 18 T cell receptor beta chains listed below, sequenced in a study of blood T cell repertoires in COVID-19. The table came from immunoSEQ multiplex PCR; TCRdb's copy has only in-frame clones and leaves some out. The data contain 65,000 to 75,000 clones, about four fifths of them singletons. Specimen: peripheral blood. The receptors were gathered from a woman older than 75 with acute or convalescent COVID-19.

This chain links TRBV4-1 with TRBJ2-7, with D perhaps TRBD1 (5 bases). Per germline, CDR1 MGHRA and CDR2 YSYEKL. Trimming stripped 0 bases from V and 5 bases from J, with 8 bases between. CDR3 length equals 13 residues. The CDR3 reads CASSQDRRDEQYF. The CDR3 DNA reads TGCGCCAGCAGCCAAGATCGCAGGGACGAGCAGTACTTC.

This chain uses TRBV5-1 with TRBJ2-1; 11 positions agree with TRBD2. CDR3 length equals 15 residues. CDR1 is SGHRS and CDR2 is YFSETQ in the germline V gene. V lost 5 bases, J lost 7 bases, and 8 bases stayed unmatched. In nucleotides, the CDR3 is TGCGCCAGCAGTTCCGGGACTAGCGGTATTAATGAGCAGTTCTTC. It is translated as CASSSGTSGINEQFF.

The rearrangement links TRBV24-1 to TRBJ2-3, with 7 bases matching TRBD2. The germline V gene encodes CDR1 KGHDR and CDR2 SFDVKD. The V and J ends lost 4 bases and 2 bases, in that order; junction bases with no gene match: 2. This CDR3 comprises 14 residues. The CDR3 loop is CATSEAGITDTQYF. DNA of the CDR3: TGTGCCACCAGTGAAGCGGGGATCACAGATACGCAGTATTTT.

This clone was counted many times. V usage is TRBV4-2 and J usage is TRBJ2-1; 8 positions agree with TRBD2. This CDR3 contains 16 residues. V gave up 0 bases and J gave up 5 bases; unmatched junction bases: 6. Germline lookup yields CDR1 LGHNA and CDR2 YNFKEQ. The CDR3 DNA is TGTGCCAGCAGCCAAGATAACGCGGGGGGAAACAATGAGCAGTTCTTC. Translating gives CASSQDNAGGNNEQFF.

The chain uses TRBV7-9 and TRBJ2-7; TRBD2 matches at 9 bases. V shed 0 bases, J shed 5 bases, and the junction held 2 bases outside the gene matches. The CDR3 sequence is 14 residues long. The germline CDR1 and CDR2 sequences are SEHNR and FQNEAQ (reference sequence). The CDR3 DNA reads as TGTGCCAGCAGCTTAGCAGCGGGGGGTCACGAGCAGTACTTC. It encodes CASSLAAGGHEQYF.

The chain joins TRBV7-2 to TRBJ2-7, with 7 bases matching TRBD2. Looked up from germline, CDR1 is SGHTA and CDR2 is FQGNSA. With 5 bases clipped from V and 4 bases from J, the junction kept 11 bases outside the gene matches. This CDR3 region has 15 residues. CDR3 amino acids: CASSARGTTAYEQYF. The DNA for the CDR3 is TGTGCCAGCAGCGCTCGGGGGACTACTGCTTACGAGCAGTACTTC.

V is TRBV4-1 and J is TRBJ1-6; 10 nucleotides agree with TRBD1. With 0 bases clipped from V and 9 bases from J, the junction kept 5 bases outside the gene matches. Germline CDR1 MGHRA, CDR2 YSYEKL. The CDR3 spans 16 residues. The CDR3 DNA is TGCGCCAGCAGCCAAGACTCAGGACAGGGGGTTTCACCCCTCCACTTT. This encodes CASSQDSGQGVSPLHF.

This clone was picked up one time. This chain uses TRBV7-9 with TRBJ1-6, with D tentatively TRBD1 (6 bases). Trimming removed 3 bases from V and 9 bases from J, with 12 bases in between. CDR3 length: 14 residues. Germline V lookup: CDR1 SEHNR, CDR2 FQNEAQ (reference sequence). CDR3 protein: CASSFDTGSSPLHF. In nucleotides, the CDR3 is TGTGCCAGCAGCTTCGATACAGGGAGTTCACCCCTCCACTTT.

The V call is TRBV2, the J call TRBJ1-6; TRBD1 aligns across 9 bases. The CDR3 has 13 residues. The germline gives CDR1 SNHLY, CDR2 FYNNEI. The trim removed 8 bases at V and 7 bases at J, leaving 3 bases unmatched. In DNA, the CDR3 is TGTGCCAGCGTTGGACAGGGGAATTCACCCCTCCACTTT. Translating gives CASVGQGNSPLHF.

The CDR3 DNA follows: TGTGCCAGCAGCCAAGGGAAGGGACTAGCGGCTTACAATGAGCAGTTCTTC. Amino acid sequence: CASSQGKGLAAYNEQFF. The chain is built from TRBV3-1 (or the pseudogene TRBV3-2) and TRBJ2-1; TRBD2 aligns across 11 bases. Germline lookup yields CDR1 LGHDT and CDR2 YNNKEL (reference sequence). The CDR3 is 17 amino acids. With 1 base clipped from V and 4 bases from J, the junction kept 6 bases outside the gene matches.

The chain links TRBV27 to TRBJ1-5, with TRBD1 identical over 7 bases. This CDR3 contains 14 residues. Trimming removed 2 bases from V and 12 bases from J; junction bases left unmatched: 10. Germline CDR1 MNHEY, CDR2 SMNVEV (reference sequence). The CDR3 loop reads CASSLAQGMGNQHF. In DNA form, the CDR3 reads TGTGCCAGCAGTTTAGCACAGGGGATGGGAAACCAGCATTTT.

The CDR3 loop reads CSVDRDRGQGEAFF. CDR3 DNA sequence: TGCAGCGTTGACAGGGACAGGGGGCAGGGTGAAGCTTTCTTT. V is TRBV29-1 and J is TRBJ1-1; 12 bases are a match to TRBD1. V lost 3 bases, J lost 7 bases, and 6 bases stayed unmatched. In germline, CDR1 is SQVTM, CDR2 ANQGSEA. The CDR3 is 14 amino acids.

V and J are TRBV7-2 and TRBJ2-7; 14 bases align to TRBD2. The CDR3 loop spans 16 amino acids. The germline V gene encodes CDR1 SGHTA and CDR2 FQGNSA. J lost 3 bases, V lost 1 base, and 2 bases had no gene match. CDR3 in DNA: TGTGCCAGCAGCTTAGAAGGGACTAGCGGGGGCTACGAGCAGTACTTC. Translation: CASSLEGTSGGYEQYF.

This clone was seen more than once but under ten times. The chain uses TRBV10-3 and TRBJ1-2; D ambiguous. V lost 10 bases, J lost 0 bases, and 6 bases lay in between. The CDR3 is made up of 11 amino acids. Germline V gene lookup returns CDR1 ENHRY and CDR2 SYGVKD. This CDR3 is CATAANYGYTF. DNA for the CDR3: TGTGCCACCGCAGCTAACTATGGCTACACCTTC.

V usage is TRBV2 and J usage is TRBJ2-7; 12 bases are shared with TRBD1. This CDR3 contains 13 residues. V gave up 8 bases and J gave up 6 bases; unmatched junction bases: 5. CDR1 and CDR2 (germline): SNHLY, FYNNEI. The CDR3 protein is CASGGQGALEQYF. Here the CDR3 DNA reads TGTGCCAGCGGGGGACAGGGGGCGCTCGAGCAGTACTTC.

This clone turned up a few times. The CDR3 here is CASSPGGPQGYTF. CDR3 DNA sequence: TGTGCCAGCAGCCCCGGGGGGCCTCAGGGGTACACCTTC. J is TRBJ1-2 and V is TRBV6-5; D might be TRBD1 (6 bases). V was clipped by 6 bases and J by 11 bases, with 19 bases between them. CDR3 length: 13 residues. Germline V gene data show CDR1 as MNHEY and CDR2 as SVGAGI.

This clone was found once. DNA for the CDR3: TGTGCCAGAAGCACGGAGCGGGAGTTGGGAACTGAAGCTTTCTTT. It translates to CARSTERELGTEAFF. This rearrangement joins TRBV5-3 to TRBJ1-1; D uncertain. TRBV5-3 is noted as an ORF with a role that remains uncertain. The length of the CDR3 is 15 residues. Trimming took 4 bases from V and 5 from J, leaving 18 bases between them.

This clone occurred a few times. The chain combines TRBV5-1 with TRBJ1-6, with D possibly being TRBD1 (5 bases). The V gene's germline CDR1 is SGHRS and CDR2 YFSETQ. This CDR3 is built from 15 residues. The germline V and J ends were trimmed by 7 bases and 8 bases, with 19 bases remaining between them. The CDR3 DNA follows: TGCGCCAGCCAGCTTGGTCAGGGTCCCTATTCACCCCTCCACTTT. Residues: CASQLGQGPYSPLHF.